These 10 T cell receptor beta chains share one sample of origin, sequenced in a study of blood T cell repertoires in COVID-19. Profiling relied on immunoSEQ multiplex PCR, and the TCRdb table lists in-frame clones only, not all of them. The sample lists approximately 280,000 clones, roughly 91% occurring once. Sequenced sample: peripheral blood. These receptors originate from a man aged 35-49 years with acute or convalescent COVID-19.

The rearrangement uses TRBV5-1 and TRBJ1-1; D is possibly TRBD1 (6 bases). The V end lost 4 bases, the J end lost 6 bases, and 22 bases lay between the germline ends. Germline V gene sequence: CDR1 SGHRS, CDR2 YFSETQ. This CDR3 region has 16 residues. This CDR3 reads CASSPYLLQGQAEAFF. CDR3 bases: TGCGCCAGCAGCCCTTACCTCTTACAGGGCCAAGCTGAAGCTTTCTTT. Full variable domain (remainder filled in from reference TRBV5-1 and TRBJ1-1): KAGVTQTPRYLIKTRGQQVTLSCSPISGHRSVSWYQQTPGQGLQFLFEYFSETQRNKGNFPGRFSGRQFSNSRSEMNVSTLELGDSALYLCASSPYLLQGQAEAFFGQGTRLTVV.

The genes are TRBV2 and TRBJ1-5; a possible D gene is TRBD1 (6 bases). The CDR3 is 15 amino acids. Trimming stripped 7 bases from V and 6 bases from J, with 19 bases between. Germline V CDR1 and CDR2: SNHLY, FYNNEI. The CDR3 sequence: CASTDLRGMGQPQHF. CDR3 bases: TGTGCCAGCACCGATCTCAGGGGAATGGGTCAGCCCCAGCATTTT.

V gene TRBV5-5 combines with J gene TRBJ1-1; 8 nucleotides match TRBD1. Trimming at V came to 2 bases and at J to 6 bases, leaving 18 bases not matched to a gene. The CDR3 runs to 18 residues. Germline V CDR1 and CDR2: SGHKS, YYEKEE (reference sequence). CDR3 sequence: CASSFDFRTGNKDAEAFF. The CDR3, as DNA: TGTGCCAGCAGCTTTGATTTTAGGACAGGGAATAAAGACGCTGAAGCTTTCTTT. The entire variable domain, with the rest obtained from reference TRBV5-5 and TRBJ1-1, is as follows: DAGVTQSPTHLIKTRGQQVTLRCSPISGHKSVSWYQQVLGQGPQFIFQYYEKEERGRGNFPDRFSARQFPNYSSELNVNALLLGDSALYLCASSFDFRTGNKDAEAFFGQGTRLTVV.

This chain connects TRBV6-5 to TRBJ1-1; D unresolved. Germline CDR1 is MNHEY and CDR2 is SVGAGI. This CDR3 has 13 amino acids. The V end was cut by 2 bases, the J end by 3 bases, with 7 bases between. The CDR3: CASSYGRDTEAFF. DNA for the CDR3: TGTGCCAGCAGTTACGGGCGGGACACTGAAGCTTTCTTT.

The V call is TRBV4-1, the J call TRBJ2-2; 11 nucleotides match TRBD2. Looked up from germline, CDR1 is MGHRA and CDR2 is YSYEKL. Trimming at V came to 2 bases and at J to 4 bases, leaving 6 bases not matched to a gene. The CDR3 runs to 17 residues. The CDR3 here is CASSQHNSGGGTGELFF. CDR3 nucleotides: TGCGCCAGCAGCCAACATAATAGCGGGGGGGGCACCGGGGAGCTGTTTTTT.

This clone was detected once. DNA for the CDR3: TGTGCCAGCAGCTCTCGACTAAGCGGCATCACAGATACGCAGTATTTT. It encodes CASSSRLSGITDTQYF. This chain connects TRBV7-2 to TRBJ2-3; D might be TRBD2 (5 bases). Germline V gene data show CDR1 as SGHTA and CDR2 as FQGNSA. The germline V and J ends were trimmed by 4 bases and 2 bases, with 16 bases remaining between them. This CDR3 contains 16 residues.

A note on this clone: One end of the junction fails to match germline, which may point to a read error. The chain combines TRBV5-6 with TRBJ2-7; 9 bases line up with TRBD2. Germline lookup yields CDR1 SGHDT and CDR2 YYEEEE. The CDR3 has 15 residues. CDR3 DNA sequence: TGTGCCAGCAGCTTGTACCTAGCGGGATCCTCCGAGCAGTACTTC. It codes for CASSLYLAGSSEQYF.

The rearrangement uses TRBV10-3 and TRBJ1-6; tentative D call: TRBD1 (5 bases). The CDR3 is made up of 14 amino acids. V lost 5 bases and J 4 bases, leaving 9 bases between the germline ends. Germline V gives CDR1 ENHRY, CDR2 SYGVKD. As DNA, the CDR3 is TGTGCCATCAGTCCACCAGGGTATAATTCACCCCTCCACTTT. Amino acid sequence: CAISPPGYNSPLHF.

This clone has a handful of counts. The chain employs TRBV19 and TRBJ2-7, with 8 bases aligning to TRBD1. Trimming at V came to 3 bases and at J to 3 bases, leaving 7 bases not matched to a gene. Germline CDR1 reads LNHDA; CDR2 reads SQIVND (reference sequence). The CDR3 loop spans 15 amino acids. CDR3 in DNA: TGTGCCAGTAGTATTGGTTGGACAGGGCGCTACGAGCAGTACTTC. Protein: CASSIGWTGRYEQYF.

J is TRBJ2-7 and V is TRBV12-5, with D perhaps matching TRBD2 (5 bases). CDR1 is LGHNT and CDR2 is FRNRAP in the germline V gene. Trimming shortened V by 1 base and J by 4 bases, and 5 bases separated the two germline ends. The CDR3 runs to 12 residues. The CDR3 here is CASGLGGYEQYF. In DNA, the CDR3 is TGTGCTAGTGGTTTGGGCGGGTACGAGCAGTACTTC.